This T cell receptor (beta chain) was retrieved from a study of vaccination effects on CD4 cells after COVID-19. A remark on this clone: Its specificity is not known.

Trimming shortened V by 6 bases and J by 1 base, and 14 bases separated the two germline ends. CDR3 length equals 15 residues. Germline lookup yields CDR1 SNHLY and CDR2 FYNNEI. CD4+ T cell isolation took place after more than eight days of culture. The method was immunoSEQ multiplex PCR; TCRdb's version includes in-frame clones alone and lacks a portion of them. The table records 40,000 to 55,000 clones, approximately 74% of them present only once. This sequence originates from a human donor who had a prior SARS-CoV-2 infection. The sequencing here drew on CD4+ T cells from PBMCs cultured without peptide, taken before COVID-19 vaccination. The chain uses TRBV2 and TRBJ2-3; D possibly corresponds to TRBD2 (6 bases). CDR3 sequence (DNA): TGTGCCAGCAGGAACTGGGGGGATGGCACAGATACGCAGTATTTT. Protein product: CASRNWGDGTDTQYF.